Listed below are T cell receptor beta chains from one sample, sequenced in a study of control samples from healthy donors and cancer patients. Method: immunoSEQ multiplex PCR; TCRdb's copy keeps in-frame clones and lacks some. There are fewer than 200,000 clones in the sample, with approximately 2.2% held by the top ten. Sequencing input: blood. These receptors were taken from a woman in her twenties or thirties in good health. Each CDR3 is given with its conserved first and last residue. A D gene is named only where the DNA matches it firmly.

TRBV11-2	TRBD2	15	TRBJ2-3	CASSPRDYSTDTQYF	TGTGCCAGCAGCCCCCGGGACTATAGCACAGATACGCAGTATTTT
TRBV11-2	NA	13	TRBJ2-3	CASSWGPGDTQYF	TGTGCCAGCAGCTGGGGGCCGGGAGATACGCAGTATTTT
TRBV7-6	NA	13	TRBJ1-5	CASSFNSNQPQHF	TGTGCCAGCAGCTTTAACAGCAATCAGCCCCAGCATTTT
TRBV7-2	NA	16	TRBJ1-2	CASSSSGGEKNYGYTF	TGTGCCAGCAGCTCCTCCGGGGGGGAAAAGAACTATGGCTACACCTTC
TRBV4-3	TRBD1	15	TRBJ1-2	CASSPRQGAPYGYTF	TGCGCCAGCAGCCCCCGACAGGGGGCCCCGTATGGCTACACCTTC
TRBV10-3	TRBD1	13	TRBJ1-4	CAIRTGPGEKLFF	TGTGCCATCAGGACAGGGCCGGGTGAAAAACTGTTTTTT
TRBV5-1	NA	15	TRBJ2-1	CASSSRGTSGNEQFF	TGCGCCAGCAGCTCCCGGGGGACATCCGGCAATGAGCAGTTCTTC
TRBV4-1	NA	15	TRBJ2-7	CASSQFGRGFYEQYF	TGCGCCAGCAGCCAGTTTGGACGGGGTTTCTACGAGCAGTACTTC
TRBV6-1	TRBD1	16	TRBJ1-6	CASSEAQGSYNSPLHF	TGTGCCAGCAGTGAAGCACAGGGGTCCTATAATTCACCCCTCCACTTT
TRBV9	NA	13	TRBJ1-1	CASTRLENTEAFF	TGTGCCAGCACGCGGCTCGAGAACACTGAAGCTTTCTTT
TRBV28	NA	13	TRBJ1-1	CASRSGGNTEAFF	TGTGCCAGCAGATCGGGGGGGAACACTGAAGCTTTCTTT
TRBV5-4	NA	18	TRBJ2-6	CASSLKPGLISGANVLTF	TGTGCCAGCAGCTTAAAACCGGGGCTAATCTCTGGGGCCAACGTCCTGACTTTC
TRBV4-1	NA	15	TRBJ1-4	CASSQDGAAGEKLFF	TGCGCCAGCAGCCAAGATGGGGCGGCAGGCGAAAAACTGTTTTTT
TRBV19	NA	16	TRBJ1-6	CASSPAMSSYNSPLHF	TGTGCCAGTAGTCCCGCCATGAGCTCCTATAATTCACCCCTCCACTTT
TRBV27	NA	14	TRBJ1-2	CASSLGPLSEGYTF	TGTGCCAGCAGTTTAGGTCCCCTCTCAGAGGGCTACACCTTC
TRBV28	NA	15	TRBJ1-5	CASSSDWNSNQPQHF	TGTGCCAGCAGTAGCGACTGGAATAGCAATCAGCCCCAGCATTTT
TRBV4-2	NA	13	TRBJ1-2	CASSQGQNYGYTF	TGTGCCAGCAGCCAAGGACAGAACTATGGCTACACCTTC
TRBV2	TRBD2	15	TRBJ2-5	CASFSGTRVGETQYF	TGTGCCAGCTTCTCCGGGACTAGGGTGGGAGAGACCCAGTACTTC